Each of the 30 T cell receptor beta chains below was sequenced from the same sample in a study of blood T cell repertoires in COVID-19. Produced via immunoSEQ multiplex PCR; TCRdb's table is partial and in-frame only. The repertoire holds tens of thousands of clones, with about 88% as singletons. Input material: peripheral blood. These receptors all stem from a man in his 70s with active or convalescent COVID-19.

In this sample, this clone turned up a few times. This rearrangement joins TRBV19 to TRBJ2-2; 13 nucleotides agree with TRBD2. The CDR3 consists of 18 residues. V shed 8 bases and J 4 bases; nucleotides not matched to a gene: 13. The V gene's germline CDR1 is LNHDA and CDR2 SQIVND (reference sequence). Written as DNA, the CDR3 is TGTGCCAGTTTCCCGGGACTAGCGGGGCGGCGAGGCACCGGGGAGCTGTTTTTT. This codes for CASFPGLAGRRGTGELFF.

This chain connects TRBV7-9 to TRBJ1-1, with D unclear. Deletions cut 1 base from V and 0 bases from J, with 3 bases between. The V gene's germline CDR1 is SEHNR and CDR2 FQNEAQ (reference sequence). The CDR3 extends over 13 amino acids. CDR3 DNA sequence: TGTGCCAGCAGCTTAGTCATGAACACTGAAGCTTTCTTT. Translation gives CASSLVMNTEAFF.

The rearrangement joins TRBV9 to TRBJ1-3, with no clear D. From germline, CDR1 is SGDLS and CDR2 YYNGEE. V lost 4 bases and J lost 2, with 13 bases in between. The CDR3 spans 15 residues. DNA for the CDR3: TGTGCCAGCAGCCCCCAGGTACAAACTGGAAACACCATATATTTT. Its translation: CASSPQVQTGNTIYF.

J is TRBJ1-2 and V is TRBV3-1 (or the pseudogene TRBV3-2); D is possibly TRBD1 (6 bases). V dropped 3 bases and J dropped 6 bases, with 14 bases sitting between them. CDR1 is LGHDT and CDR2 is YNNKEL in the germline V gene (reference sequence). There are 14 residues in the CDR3. The CDR3 loop reads CASSHQGSRNGYTF. The CDR3 bases are TGTGCCAGCAGCCACCAGGGGTCTCGGAATGGCTACACCTTC.

This clone is a singleton in its sample. CDR3 in DNA: TGTGCCAGCAGTGATATGACCCTACGGGGGGCTTTCTTT. Encoded protein: CASSDMTLRGAFF. The genes are TRBV2 and TRBJ1-1, with D perhaps matching TRBD1 (5 bases). The CDR3 has 13 residues. Germline V gene lookup returns CDR1 SNHLY and CDR2 FYNNEI. The ends were cut back, 3 bases at V and 11 bases at J, with 16 bases in the middle.

The J gene is TRBJ1-1, the V gene TRBV7-9; 12 bases match TRBD1. The trim removed 5 bases at V and 6 bases at J, leaving 10 bases unmatched. CDR1 is SEHNR and CDR2 is FQNEAQ in the germline V gene (reference sequence). This CDR3 is 16 amino acids long. In nucleotides, the CDR3 is TGTGCCAGCAGCCTCCAACCCGGGACAGGGGGCCCTGAAGCTTTCTTT. Amino acid sequence: CASSLQPGTGGPEAFF.

The rearrangement uses TRBV29-1 and TRBJ1-5; 7 bases agree with TRBD1. Germline V CDR1 and CDR2: SQVTM, ANQGSEA. The CDR3 loop spans 15 amino acids. With 7 bases clipped from V and 2 bases from J, the junction kept 11 bases outside the gene matches. CDR3 in amino acids: CSAFFTGEGNQPQHF. The CDR3 DNA reads as TGCAGCGCCTTTTTCACAGGGGAAGGCAATCAGCCCCAGCATTTT.

This chain joins TRBV6-4 and TRBJ1-6; no firm D call. Germline CDR1 MRHNA, CDR2 SNTAGT. This CDR3 spans 14 amino acids. Between the trimmed V and J ends, which lost 5 bases and 7 bases, there was a span of 12 bases. CDR3 coding DNA: TGTGCCAGCAGTCAGGATGGGGAGAATTCACCCCTCCACTTT. As protein: CASSQDGENSPLHF.

The chain has TRBV19 and TRBJ1-4; 11 positions match TRBD1. With 9 bases clipped from V and 0 bases from J, the junction kept 0 bases outside the gene matches. CDR1 LNHDA and CDR2 SQIVND come from the germline V gene (reference sequence). CDR3 length: 14 residues. CDR3 DNA: TGTGCCAGGGGACAGGGGGCAACTAATGAAAAACTGTTTTTT. Translated: CARGQGATNEKLFF.

The chain recombines TRBV11-3 with TRBJ2-3; a weak D match, TRBD2 (5 bases). The V end lost 5 bases, the J end lost 6 bases, and 12 bases lay between the germline ends. This CDR3 is 13 amino acids long. CDR1 and CDR2 from the germline V gene are SGHNT and YENEEA. CDR3 sequence (DNA): TGTGCCAGCAGCCAAGACTACCCCGATACGCAGTATTTT. It is translated as CASSQDYPDTQYF.

This sequence joins TRBV7-9 and TRBJ1-4; no reliable D call. CDR1 is SEHNR and CDR2 is FQNEAQ in the germline V gene (reference sequence). V lost 0 bases and J lost 7, with 12 bases in between. This CDR3 comprises 15 residues. CDR3: CASSLAGVTGEKLFF. DNA for the CDR3: TGTGCCAGCAGCTTAGCCGGGGTAACGGGTGAAAAACTGTTTTTT.

The rearrangement links TRBV14 to TRBJ2-7; a weak D match, TRBD1 (6 bases). Germline assignment: CDR1 SGHDN and CDR2 FVKESK. Trimming shortened V by 0 bases and J by 8 bases, and 11 bases separated the two germline ends. This CDR3 contains 13 residues. In DNA form, the CDR3 reads TGTGCCAGCAGCCAAGATCTCAGGGGAAAGCAGTACTTC. Encoded protein: CASSQDLRGKQYF.

The rearrangement uses TRBV19 and TRBJ1-6; TRBD1 matches 9 bases. The junction had 16 bases not matched to a gene; V was cut back by 5 bases and J by 14 bases. CDR3 length equals 16 residues. Germline V gives CDR1 LNHDA, CDR2 SQIVND (reference sequence). The DNA for the CDR3 is TGTGCCAGTAGTGCCCCCGGACAGGGGTTTGAAGGGACCCTCCACTTT. Translation gives CASSAPGQGFEGTLHF.

V usage is TRBV27 and J usage is TRBJ2-7; 7 nucleotides match TRBD1. Per the germline V gene, CDR1 is MNHEY and CDR2 is SMNVEV (reference sequence). The CDR3 runs 16 residues. Trimming removed 2 bases from V and 3 bases from J; junction bases left unmatched: 10. The CDR3 loop reads CASSLRAPGGHYEQYF. CDR3 in DNA: TGTGCCAGCAGTTTACGGGCCCCAGGGGGACACTACGAGCAGTACTTC.

The chain links TRBV4-1 to TRBJ2-2; D remains unclear. Germline assignment: CDR1 MGHRA and CDR2 YSYEKL. Trimming left V 3 bases short and J 5 bases short, with 13 bases between. This CDR3 has 15 residues. The CDR3 here is CASSHGNAATGELFF. CDR3 coding DNA: TGCGCCAGCAGCCATGGCAACGCGGCGACCGGGGAGCTGTTTTTT.

In its sample, this clone was seen once. The chain links TRBV5-4 to TRBJ2-2; 8 bases line up with TRBD1. Germline values: CDR1 SGHNT, CDR2 YYREEE (reference sequence). V lost 4 bases and J lost 4; bases outside the gene matches: 9. This CDR3 comprises 16 residues. CDR3 residues: CASSARQGKITGELFF. Written as DNA, the CDR3 is TGTGCCAGCAGCGCCCGACAGGGGAAGATCACCGGGGAGCTGTTTTTT.

The chain is built from TRBV5-1 and TRBJ2-7, with D perhaps TRBD1 (5 bases). Germline V gives CDR1 SGHRS, CDR2 YFSETQ. The CDR3 contains 14 residues. V dropped 1 base and J dropped 0 bases, with 8 bases sitting between them. The CDR3 reads CASSLKQGSYEQYF. CDR3 nucleotides: TGCGCCAGCAGCTTGAAGCAGGGCTCCTACGAGCAGTACTTC.

The chain links TRBV5-1 to TRBJ1-5; 10 bases match TRBD1. CDR3 size: 15 residues. Germline lookup yields CDR1 SGHRS and CDR2 YFSETQ. The V gene end was trimmed by 0 bases and the J gene end by 6 bases; junction bases not matched to a gene: 3. The CDR3 coding sequence is TGCGCCAGCAGCTTGGGGGACAGGGGAGGTCAGCCCCAGCATTTT. This gives the protein CASSLGDRGGQPQHF.

The chain recombines TRBV10-3 with TRBJ1-1, with 7 bases aligning to TRBD1. CDR1 is ENHRY, CDR2 SYGVKD, per germline. The V segment lost 7 bases and the J segment 6 bases; nucleotides outside the gene matches: 11. The CDR3 contains 14 residues. CDR3 in amino acids: CAITADRDSAEAFF. Written as DNA, the CDR3 is TGTGCCATCACTGCCGATCGGGACAGCGCTGAAGCTTTCTTT.

This clone was picked up one time. This chain joins TRBV9 and TRBJ2-7; 10 bases are shared with TRBD2. CDR3 length: 15 residues. The J segment lost 0 bases and the V segment lost 4 bases, leaving 4 bases of the junction unmatched. Germline loops: CDR1 SGDLS, CDR2 YYNGEE. CDR3 nucleotide sequence: TGTGCCAGCAGCCGGACTAGCGGACACTCCTACGAGCAGTACTTC. Protein product: CASSRTSGHSYEQYF.

This rearrangement joins TRBV7-8 to TRBJ2-1; 10 bases agree with TRBD2. The J segment lost 4 bases and the V segment lost 4 bases, leaving 10 bases of the junction unmatched. CDR1 and CDR2 (germline): SGHVS, FQNEAQ. CDR3 length: 17 residues. In nucleotides, the CDR3 is TGTGCCAGCAGCTCCCCTTTAGCGGGGGGCCTGTACAATGAGCAGTTCTTC. Translation: CASSSPLAGGLYNEQFF. Full variable domain (missing parts from reference TRBV7-8 and TRBJ2-1): GAGVSQSPRYKVAKRGQDVALRCDPISGHVSLFWYQQALGQGPEFLTYFQNEAQLDKSGLPSDRFFAERPEGSVSTLKIQRTQQEDSAVYLCASSSPLAGGLYNEQFFGPGTRLTVL.

The chain is built from TRBV5-1 and TRBJ2-3; 15 bases are shared with TRBD2. V dropped 4 bases and J dropped 3; count of bases not matched to a gene: 9. CDR1 is SGHRS and CDR2 is YFSETQ in the germline V gene. This CDR3 spans 18 amino acids. The CDR3 DNA sequence: TGCGCCAGCAGCCCGGGACTAGCGGGGGGACGACGTACAGATACGCAGTATTTT. Translating it yields CASSPGLAGGRRTDTQYF.

Only a few counts were recorded for this clone. The V and J genes are TRBV3-1 (or the pseudogene TRBV3-2) and TRBJ1-2; 8 nucleotides match TRBD1. This CDR3 comprises 13 residues. Germline V gives CDR1 LGHDT, CDR2 YNNKEL (reference sequence). V shed 4 bases and J 6 bases; nucleotides not matched to a gene: 4. The CDR3 sequence: CASSPTGADGYTF. DNA for the CDR3: TGTGCCAGCAGCCCGACAGGGGCGGATGGCTACACCTTC.

In DNA, the CDR3 is TGTGCCTGGAGGAAAGGGACAGGGCCTAGGGACGGCTACACCTTC. Its protein is CAWRKGTGPRDGYTF. The chain joins TRBV30 to TRBJ1-2, with 9 bases matching TRBD1. V was pared by 3 bases and J by 8 bases, with 13 bases of the junction left unmatched. This CDR3 has 15 amino acids. Germline V gene sequence: CDR1 GTSNPN, CDR2 SVGIG (reference sequence).

V and J are TRBV28 and TRBJ1-2; 7 bases match TRBD1. Germline loops: CDR1 MDHEN, CDR2 SYDVKM. This CDR3 has 15 residues. The V and J ends lost 5 bases and 8 bases, in that order; junction bases with no gene match: 14. CDR3 sequence (DNA): TGTGCCAGCAGTCCACCGGGACAGCCCTCCTCAGGCTACACCTTC. Translating gives CASSPPGQPSSGYTF.

The V call is TRBV7-9, the J call TRBJ2-3, with 8 bases aligning to TRBD1. Germline lookup yields CDR1 SEHNR and CDR2 FQNEAQ (reference sequence). With V trimmed by 2 bases and J by 2 bases, 9 bases remained unmatched. CDR3 length equals 17 residues. CDR3 coding DNA: TGTGCCAGCAGCTTACTCCAGACAGGGGTAATCACAGATACGCAGTATTTT. Amino acids: CASSLLQTGVITDTQYF.

The J gene is TRBJ1-2, the V gene TRBV9; 7 bases align to TRBD1. With 4 bases clipped from V and 5 bases from J, the junction kept 8 bases outside the gene matches. CDR3 length equals 14 residues. CDR1 and CDR2 (germline): SGDLS, YYNGEE. CDR3 nucleotide sequence: TGTGCCAGCAGCCCGGACGGGACAGCTTATGGCTACACCTTC. It is translated as CASSPDGTAYGYTF.

The chain has TRBV4-2 and TRBJ1-2; 9 nucleotides match TRBD1. Germline assignment: CDR1 LGHNA and CDR2 YNFKEQ. The CDR3 is made up of 18 amino acids. With V trimmed by 3 bases and J by 0 bases, 11 bases remained unmatched. The CDR3 sequence is CASSQLTGTGTTNYGYTF. The CDR3 coding sequence is TGTGCCAGCAGCCAGCTCACCGGGACAGGGACCACTAACTATGGCTACACCTTC.

This clone appeared once. The rearrangement links TRBV18 to TRBJ1-1; TRBD1 might be the D (5 bases). V gave up 6 bases and J gave up 2 bases, with 10 bases separating them. Germline V lookup: CDR1 KGHSH, CDR2 LQKENI. The CDR3 has 13 amino acids. The CDR3 loop reads CASSLGVNTEAFF. In DNA form, the CDR3 reads TGTGCCAGCTCGCTAGGGGTTAACACTGAAGCTTTCTTT.

The V and J genes are TRBV28 and TRBJ2-4; possibly TRBD2 for D (5 bases). The CDR3 totals 12 residues. In germline, CDR1 is MDHEN, CDR2 SYDVKM. V lost 2 bases and J lost 7, with 6 bases in between. The CDR3 sequence is CASSLRGNIQYF. The CDR3, as DNA: TGTGCCAGCAGTTTAAGAGGGAACATTCAGTACTTC.